The present T cell receptor (beta chain) was sequenced within a study of cytomegalovirus exposure and HLA in healthy donors. The study, taken as a whole, reports: In an earlier analysis, productive rearrangement rates for most beta V segments clustered near 87% or 30%.

Donors had nominal health at sampling but likely had unrecorded immune exposures. The junction had 6 bases not matched to a gene; V was cut back by 4 bases and J by 7 bases. Germline V lookup: CDR1 MDHEN, CDR2 SYDVKM. The CDR3 extends over 14 amino acids. PCR primers comprised 60 Vbeta and 13 Jbeta primers. Here immunoSEQ multiplex PCR was the method, and the copy in TCRdb shows in-frame clones only, minus some. The sample lists roughly 110,000 clones; about four fifths were seen once. About this clone itself: As yet, its antigen is unknown.

The V and J genes are TRBV28 and TRBJ2-1; 8 bases are shared with TRBD2. Sample: PBMCs. This clonotype was obtained from a man aged 45-65 years in good health and CMV-seronegative. DNA of the CDR3: TGTGCCAGCAGTTCGGGGGGGATTAGGAATGAGCAGTTCTTC. As protein: CASSSGGIRNEQFF.